This T cell receptor (beta chain) was obtained from a study of cytomegalovirus exposure and HLA in healthy donors. Study at large: Among the 398 genotyped donors, about 81% were placed in the Caucasian-associated ancestry cluster. Notes on the study in general: V- and J-gene trimming in TCR beta was tied to a missense DCLRE1C variant by an analysis performed later. Versus the roughly 690-donor mean, an Asian-associated ancestry cluster reportedly showed fewer N-insertions in a later analysis.

This clone was detected once. The antigen is unknown. The CDR3 spans 12 residues. The V end was cut by 1 base, the J end by 12 bases, with 13 bases between. CDR1 and CDR2 (germline): SGHVS, FQNEAQ. This donor has no recorded CMV serostatus. PCR involved 60 Vbeta and 13 Jbeta primers. Only in-frame clones appear in the TCRdb table, and some are missing; sequencing was by immunoSEQ multiplex PCR. The sample comprises over 95,000 clones, 74% of which are singletons, and about 2% rests with the top ten. The material sequenced was PBMCs. This receptor was taken from a human donor in good health. This chain connects TRBV7-8 to TRBJ2-7, with TRBD2 as a possible D gene (6 bases). CDR3 sequence reads: CASSLGVREWYF. The CDR3, as DNA: TGTGCCAGCAGCTTAGGGGTCCGGGAGTGGTACTTC. Full variable domain (missing parts from reference TRBV7-8 and TRBJ2-7): GAGVSQSPRYKVAKRGQDVALRCDPISGHVSLFWYQQALGQGPEFLTYFQNEAQLDKSGLPSDRFFAERPEGSVSTLKIQRTQQEDSAVYLCASSLGVREWYFGPGTRLTVT.